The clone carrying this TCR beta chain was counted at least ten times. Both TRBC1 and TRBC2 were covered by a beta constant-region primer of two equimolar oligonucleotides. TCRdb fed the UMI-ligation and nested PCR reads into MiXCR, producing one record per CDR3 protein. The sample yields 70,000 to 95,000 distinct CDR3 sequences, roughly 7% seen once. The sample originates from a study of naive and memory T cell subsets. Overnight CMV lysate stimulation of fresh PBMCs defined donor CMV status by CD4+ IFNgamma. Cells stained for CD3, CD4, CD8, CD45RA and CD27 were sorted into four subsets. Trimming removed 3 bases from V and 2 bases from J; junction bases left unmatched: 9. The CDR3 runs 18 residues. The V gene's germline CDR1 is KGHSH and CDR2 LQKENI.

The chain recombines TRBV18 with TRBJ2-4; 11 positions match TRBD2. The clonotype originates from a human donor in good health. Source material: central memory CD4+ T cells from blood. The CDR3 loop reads CASSPLGLAGGSKNIQYF. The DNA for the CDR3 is TGTGCCAGCTCACCCCTCGGCCTAGCGGGAGGTTCCAAAAACATTCAGTACTTC.